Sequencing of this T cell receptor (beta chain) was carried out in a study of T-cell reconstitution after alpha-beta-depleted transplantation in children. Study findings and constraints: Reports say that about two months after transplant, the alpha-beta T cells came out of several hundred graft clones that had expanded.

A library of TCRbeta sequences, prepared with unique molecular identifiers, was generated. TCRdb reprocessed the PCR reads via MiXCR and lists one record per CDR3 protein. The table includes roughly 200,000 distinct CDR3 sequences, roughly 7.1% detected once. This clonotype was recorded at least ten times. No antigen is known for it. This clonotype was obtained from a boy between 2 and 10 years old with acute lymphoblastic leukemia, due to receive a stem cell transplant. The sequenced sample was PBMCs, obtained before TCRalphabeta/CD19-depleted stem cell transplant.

The DNA for the CDR3 is TGTGCCAGCAGTCGGACTAGCGGGAGGGGCGAGCAGTACTTC. It yields the protein CASSRTSGRGEQYF. J is TRBJ2-7 and V is TRBV12-3 or TRBV12-4, with 15 positions matching TRBD2. The CDR3 length is 14 residues. J lost 6 bases, V lost 5 bases, and 2 bases had no gene match.